This T cell receptor (beta chain) was observed in a study of STAT5B mutations in CD4+ large granular lymphocyte leukemia. General study points: 8/27 top patient clones versus 2/35 control clones were TRBV06-family.

The CDR3 contains 13 residues. V was pared by 5 bases and J by 4 bases, with 9 bases between. The germline V gene encodes CDR1 SQVTM and CDR2 ANQGSEA. Study processing details: A productive frequency of 2.59 x 10-5 was the lowest detectable. TCRdb keeps only in-frame clones here, not all; method: immunoSEQ multiplex PCR. Clonal size and the V and J genes are those of that table, whereas D and trimming came from the DNA. The profile shows over 35,000 clones, 75% to 85% of them singletons. A word on this clone: As yet, its antigen is unknown.

Input material: CD4+ T cells from blood buffy coats. This receptor was taken from a human donor in good health. This sequence joins TRBV29-1 and TRBJ2-6, with D maybe TRBD1 (6 bases). DNA for the CDR3: TGCAGCGTTCACAGGGTAGGGGCCAACGTCCTGACTTTC. Translating gives CSVHRVGANVLTF. The whole variable domain, filled in from reference TRBV29-1 and TRBJ2-6, reads SAVISQKPSRDICQRGTSLTIQCQVDSQVTMMFWYRQQPGQSLTLIATANQGSEATYESGFVIDKFPISRPNLTFSTLTVSNMSPEDSSIYLCSVHRVGANVLTFGAGSRLTVL.